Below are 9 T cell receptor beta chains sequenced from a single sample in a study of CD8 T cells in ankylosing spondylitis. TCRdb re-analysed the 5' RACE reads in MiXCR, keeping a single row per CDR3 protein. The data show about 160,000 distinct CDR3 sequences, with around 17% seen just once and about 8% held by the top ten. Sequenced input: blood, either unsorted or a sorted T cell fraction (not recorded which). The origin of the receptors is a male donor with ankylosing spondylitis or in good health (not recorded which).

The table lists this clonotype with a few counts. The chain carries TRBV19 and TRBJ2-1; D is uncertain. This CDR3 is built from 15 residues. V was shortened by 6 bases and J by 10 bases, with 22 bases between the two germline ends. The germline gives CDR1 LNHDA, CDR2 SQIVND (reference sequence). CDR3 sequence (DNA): TGTGCCAGTAGCTCGAATCCGGCGGCGCCTAAAGAGCAGTTCTTC. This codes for CASSSNPAAPKEQFF. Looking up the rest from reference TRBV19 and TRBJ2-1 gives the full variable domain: DGGITQSPKYLFRKEGQNVTLSCEQNLNHDAMYWYRQDPGQGLRLIYYSQIVNDFQKGDIAEGYSVSREKKESFPLTVTSAQKNPTAFYLCASSSNPAAPKEQFFGPGTRLTVL.

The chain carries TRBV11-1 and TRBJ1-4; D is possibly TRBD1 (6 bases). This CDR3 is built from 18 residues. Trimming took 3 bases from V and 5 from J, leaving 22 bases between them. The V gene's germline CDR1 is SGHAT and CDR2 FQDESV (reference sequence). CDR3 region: CASSFGEVKGGSNEKLFF. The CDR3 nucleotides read TGTGCCAGCAGCTTCGGGGAAGTTAAGGGGGGCTCAAATGAAAAACTGTTTTTT.

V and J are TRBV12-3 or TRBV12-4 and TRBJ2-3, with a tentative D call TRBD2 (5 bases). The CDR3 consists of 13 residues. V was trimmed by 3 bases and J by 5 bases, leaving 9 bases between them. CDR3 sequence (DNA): TGTGCCAGCAGTTTTTCGGCGGGAGATACGCAGTATTTT. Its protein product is CASSFSAGDTQYF.

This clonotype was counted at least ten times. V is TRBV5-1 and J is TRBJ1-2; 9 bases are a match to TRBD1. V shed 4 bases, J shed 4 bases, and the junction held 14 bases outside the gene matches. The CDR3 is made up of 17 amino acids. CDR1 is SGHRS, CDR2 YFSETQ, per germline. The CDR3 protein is CASSKRVGQGNVYGYTF. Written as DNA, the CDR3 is TGCGCCAGCAGCAAACGCGTCGGACAGGGGAATGTCTATGGCTACACCTTC.

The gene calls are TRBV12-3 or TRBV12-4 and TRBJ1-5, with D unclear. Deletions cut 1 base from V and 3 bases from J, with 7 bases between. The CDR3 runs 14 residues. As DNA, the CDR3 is TGTGCCAGCAGTTTAGGACACAACAATCAGCCCCAGCATTTT. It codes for CASSLGHNNQPQHF.

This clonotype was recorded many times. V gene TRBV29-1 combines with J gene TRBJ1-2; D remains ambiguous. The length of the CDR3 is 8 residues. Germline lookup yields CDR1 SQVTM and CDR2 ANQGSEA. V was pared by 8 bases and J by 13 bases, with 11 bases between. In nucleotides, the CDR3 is TGCAGCTCCTCGTTTGGCACCTTC. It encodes CSSSFGTF.

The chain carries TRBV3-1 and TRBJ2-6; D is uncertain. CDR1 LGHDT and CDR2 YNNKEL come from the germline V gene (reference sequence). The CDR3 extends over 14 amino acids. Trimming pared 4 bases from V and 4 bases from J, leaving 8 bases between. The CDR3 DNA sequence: TGTGCCAGCAGCCCGAACTGGGGGGCCAACGTCCTGACTTTC. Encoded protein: CASSPNWGANVLTF. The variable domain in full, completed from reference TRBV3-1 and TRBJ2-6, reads DTAVSQTPKYLVTQMGNDKSIKCEQNLGHDTMYWYKQDSKKFLKIMFSYNNKELIINETVPNRFSPKSPDKAHLNLHINSLELGDSAVYFCASSPNWGANVLTFGAGSRLTVL.

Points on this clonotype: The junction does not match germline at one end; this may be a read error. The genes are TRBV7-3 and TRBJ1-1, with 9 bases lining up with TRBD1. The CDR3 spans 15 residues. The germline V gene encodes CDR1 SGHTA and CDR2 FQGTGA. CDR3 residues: CASSLTGGFVTEAFF. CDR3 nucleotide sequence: TGTGCCAGCAGCCTAACAGGGGGCTTCGTCACTGAAGCTTTCTTT.

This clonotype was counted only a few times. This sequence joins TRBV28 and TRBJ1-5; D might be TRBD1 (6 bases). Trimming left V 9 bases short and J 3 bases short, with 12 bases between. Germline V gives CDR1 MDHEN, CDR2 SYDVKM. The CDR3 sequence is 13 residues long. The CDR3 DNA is TGTGCCAGTAAAGGACAGTACAATCAGCCCCAGCATTTT. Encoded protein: CASKGQYNQPQHF.